This T cell receptor (beta chain) emerged from a study of T-cell memory formation after mild COVID-19. This clonotype was found a few times. Its target is not known. Study-level points and caveats: Contracting clones from day 15 to 85 had balanced CD4/CD8; later expanders favoured CD4+. The study found contracting CD4+ clones mainly in CM and EM and contracting CD8+ clones in EMRA.

The TCR alpha and TCR beta cDNA libraries, bearing sample barcodes and UMIs, were generated by 5'RACE using constant-segment primers. TCRdb redid the calling of the 5' RACE reads with MiXCR, one entry per CDR3 protein. The table has under 450,000 distinct CDR3 sequences, around a quarter seen once; the top ten hold around 12%. CDR3 length: 14 amino acids. The ends lost 3 bases at V and 7 bases at J; junction bases unmatched: 5. Germline V CDR1 and CDR2: SGHDT, YYEEEE. The specimen sequenced was PBMCs or a T cell subset sorted from them (not recorded which). The clonotype comes from an adult woman who had mild COVID-19 (a few samples of this study predate the infection). Cell type and time point are not known. The chain is built from TRBV5-6 and TRBJ1-5; TRBD1 matches at 9 bases. CDR3 loop: CASSSGQGGQPQHF. For the CDR3, the DNA is TGTGCCAGCAGCTCGGGACAGGGAGGCCAGCCCCAGCATTTT.